The 19 T cell receptor beta chains listed next were all sequenced from one sample in a study of cytomegalovirus exposure and HLA in healthy donors. Use of 60 Vbeta and 13 Jbeta primers characterized the PCR. TCRdb's table, derived via immunoSEQ multiplex PCR, lists solely in-frame clones and lacks some. This table has around 180,000 clones, over 75% appearing once. Sequencing used PBMCs. These receptors were obtained from a woman aged 50 to 60 in good health and CMV-seronegative.

The chain carries TRBV14 and TRBJ1-6; D remains ambiguous. The germline V gene encodes CDR1 SGHDN and CDR2 FVKESK. This CDR3 has 13 residues. V was clipped by 10 bases and J by 1 base, with 8 bases between them. CDR3 in amino acids: CATRRSYNSPLHF. CDR3 DNA: TGTGCCACACGCAGGTCCTATAATTCACCCCTCCACTTT.

The chain has TRBV5-4 and TRBJ2-5; 9 bases match TRBD2. CDR3 length: 15 residues. Trimming at V came to 3 bases and at J to 1 base, leaving 4 bases not matched to a gene. Germline V gene lookup returns CDR1 SGHNT and CDR2 YYREEE (reference sequence). CDR3 DNA sequence: TGTGCCAGCAGCTCCGGGACTAGCATCCAAGAGACCCAGTACTTC. Its protein product is CASSSGTSIQETQYF.

The V call is TRBV2, the J call TRBJ2-7; no clear D. The V gene lost 4 bases and the J gene lost 3 bases, with 10 bases spanning the gap. Germline V gene data show CDR1 as SNHLY and CDR2 as FYNNEI. The CDR3 has 13 residues. CDR3 residues: CASSGRNSYEQYF. Written as DNA, the CDR3 is TGTGCCAGCAGTGGAAGGAACAGCTACGAGCAGTACTTC.

As regards this clone: Additional DNA sequences in this sample encode the identical CDR3. The V call is TRBV11-2, the J call TRBJ2-7, with D perhaps matching TRBD1 (6 bases). V was shortened by 3 bases and J by 4 bases, with 7 bases between the two germline ends. Germline V CDR1 and CDR2: SGHAT, FQNNGV. CDR3 length: 12 residues. DNA for the CDR3: TGTGCCAGCAGCTTGGACAGATACGAGCAGTACTTC. As protein: CASSLDRYEQYF.

The genes are TRBV11-2 and TRBJ2-7; D is unclear. This CDR3 has 15 residues. V was pared by 5 bases and J by 0 bases, with 14 bases between. Germline-derived CDR1 and CDR2 are SGHAT and FQNNGV. The CDR3 nucleotides are TGTGCCAGCAGCCTCACTAACTGGCCCTCCTACGAGCAGTACTTC. Translation gives CASSLTNWPSYEQYF.

Notes on this clone: The same CDR3 can be traced to other DNA sequences in this sample. This chain uses TRBV29-1 with TRBJ1-5, with 7 bases fitting TRBD1. CDR1 is SQVTM, CDR2 ANQGSEA, per germline. J lost 6 bases, V lost 4 bases, and 6 bases had no gene match. The CDR3 has 13 residues. The CDR3 DNA follows: TGCAGCGTTGTGGGGGACAGCTCTCAGCCCCAGCATTTT. It encodes CSVVGDSSQPQHF.

The chain recombines TRBV6-5 with TRBJ1-5, with D tentatively TRBD1 (5 bases). Germline CDR1 is MNHEY and CDR2 is SVGAGI. Trimming cost V 6 bases and J 0 bases, with 6 bases left between them. There are 13 residues in the CDR3. CDR3 nucleotides: TGTGCCAGCAGACAGGATAGCAATCAGCCCCAGCATTTT. Its translation: CASRQDSNQPQHF.

The rearrangement uses TRBV7-2 and TRBJ2-5; 10 bases line up with TRBD2. CDR3 length: 15 residues. Trimming at V came to 6 bases and at J to 6 bases, leaving 10 bases not matched to a gene. The germline gives CDR1 SGHTA, CDR2 FQGNSA. The CDR3 nucleotides read TGTGCCAGCAGTTCGAGCGGGGGGGCCGGAAAGACCCAGTACTTC. Translated: CASSSSGGAGKTQYF.

This clone was seen once. The chain carries TRBV9 and TRBJ2-2, with D uncertain. The germline V gene has CDR1 SGDLS and CDR2 YYNGEE. This CDR3 is 15 amino acids long. V was cut by 0 bases and J by 4 bases, with 10 bases left in between. The CDR3: CASSVVGESTGELFF. The DNA for the CDR3 is TGTGCCAGCAGCGTAGTTGGAGAAAGCACCGGGGAGCTGTTTTTT.

This clone was observed a single time. This chain's CDR3 is CASTRRSNEKLFF. Here the CDR3 DNA reads TGTGCCAGCACCCGACGGAGTAATGAAAAACTGTTTTTT. V and J are TRBV7-2 and TRBJ1-4; D gene unclear. V lost 7 bases to trimming and J lost 4 bases, with 10 bases between them. The CDR3 runs to 13 residues. Germline-derived CDR1 and CDR2 are SGHTA and FQGNSA.

The CDR3 region is CASSFGVGTDTQYF. For the CDR3, the DNA is TGTGCCAGCAGCTTCGGGGTGGGCACAGATACGCAGTATTTT. The genes are TRBV5-6 and TRBJ2-3; TRBD2 is a possible D gene (5 bases). CDR1 is SGHDT, CDR2 YYEEEE, per germline. V gave up 2 bases and J gave up 1 base, with 8 bases separating them. The length of the CDR3 is 14 residues.

The chain joins TRBV11-2 to TRBJ2-1; TRBD2 agrees at 7 bases. Germline V CDR1 and CDR2: SGHAT, FQNNGV. The CDR3 totals 13 residues. V was pared by 5 bases and J by 10 bases, with 8 bases of the junction left unmatched. Here the CDR3 reads CASSPTRAGEQFF. The CDR3 nucleotides are TGTGCCAGCAGCCCAACACGAGCGGGAGAGCAGTTCTTC.

The V gene is TRBV28, the J gene TRBJ2-6, with 10 bases fitting TRBD1. This CDR3 has 17 amino acids. Germline V lookup: CDR1 MDHEN, CDR2 SYDVKM. J gave up 4 bases and V 6 bases, and 9 bases lay outside the gene matches. The CDR3 is CASSLPGQGLGANVLTF. CDR3 DNA: TGTGCCAGCAGCTTACCGGGACAGGGGCTAGGGGCCAACGTCCTGACTTTC.

J is TRBJ1-5 and V is TRBV27, with TRBD1 identical over 7 bases. The V gene's germline CDR1 is MNHEY and CDR2 SMNVEV (reference sequence). The CDR3 length is 14 residues. With V trimmed by 5 bases and J by 3 bases, 4 bases remained unmatched. The CDR3 nucleotides read TGTGCCAGCAGTCCAGGGACAGTCAATCAGCCCCAGCATTTT. This translates into CASSPGTVNQPQHF.

The V and J genes are TRBV10-3 and TRBJ2-2, with 11 bases identical to TRBD2. Trimming cost V 0 bases and J 8 bases; bases outside gene matches: 5. The CDR3 runs to 16 residues. CDR1 and CDR2 (germline): ENHRY, SYGVKD. The CDR3 DNA sequence: TGTGCCATCAGTGAGTCGGTTACTAGCGGGGGTGGGGAGCTGTTTTTT. This codes for CAISESVTSGGGELFF.

The V gene is TRBV5-4, the J gene TRBJ2-3; TRBD2 aligns across 13 bases. V lost 2 bases and J lost 6; bases outside the gene matches: 3. The CDR3 runs to 15 residues. The germline CDR1 and CDR2 sequences are SGHNT and YYREEE (reference sequence). The DNA of the CDR3 is TGTGCCAGCAGCTTTGGACTAGCGGGGGAGGATACGCAGTATTTT. Amino acids: CASSFGLAGEDTQYF.

The chain couples TRBV28 to TRBJ1-2; TRBD1 is a possible D gene (5 bases). The CDR3 is 15 residues long. Germline CDR1 MDHEN, CDR2 SYDVKM. The germline V and J ends were trimmed by 5 bases and 4 bases, with 17 bases remaining between them. CDR3 region: CASSPIGSGGYGYTF. CDR3 sequence (DNA): TGTGCCAGCAGTCCCATTGGGTCGGGGGGCTATGGCTACACCTTC.

The rearrangement uses TRBV5-1 and TRBJ2-7, with TRBD2 identical over 9 bases. CDR3 length: 18 residues. The germline CDR1 and CDR2 sequences are SGHRS and YFSETQ. V trimming: 0 bases; J trimming: 0 bases; junction bases outside the gene matches: 10. The CDR3 DNA reads TGCGCCAGCAGCTTGGAGGCTAGCGGGGCCGGTAGCTCCTACGAGCAGTACTTC. Protein sequence: CASSLEASGAGSSYEQYF.

This chain joins TRBV28 and TRBJ2-3, with 9 bases lining up with TRBD1. This CDR3 is built from 15 residues. CDR1 and CDR2 (germline): MDHEN, SYDVKM. With 2 bases clipped from V and 3 bases from J, the junction kept 3 bases outside the gene matches. CDR3 residues: CASSLQGQGTDTQYF. DNA of the CDR3: TGTGCCAGCAGTTTACAGGGACAGGGAACAGATACGCAGTATTTT.